Listed here is a single T cell receptor beta chain. Antigen: not known. This sample is part of a study of cytomegalovirus exposure and HLA in healthy donors. Overall study findings and caveats: Among TCR beta chains, those listed as cytomegalovirus-associated numbered under 200.

PCR was performed using 60 Vbeta and 13 Jbeta primers. The repertoire was sequenced with immunoSEQ multiplex PCR; TCRdb's copy has only in-frame clones and lacks some. Across some 150,000 clones, the top ten clones capture about 0.8% of the sample. This CDR3 has 12 residues. V lost 5 bases, J lost 4 bases, and 9 bases lay in between. The V gene's germline CDR1 is SEHNR and CDR2 FQNEAQ (reference sequence). The specimen was PBMCs. The chain employs TRBV7-9 and TRBJ2-7; D not certain. This receptor was obtained from a woman between 18 and 29 years old in good health and CMV-seropositive. The CDR3 loop reads CASSPPGYEQYF. The CDR3 DNA follows: TGTGCCAGCAGCCCCCCAGGATACGAGCAGTACTTC.